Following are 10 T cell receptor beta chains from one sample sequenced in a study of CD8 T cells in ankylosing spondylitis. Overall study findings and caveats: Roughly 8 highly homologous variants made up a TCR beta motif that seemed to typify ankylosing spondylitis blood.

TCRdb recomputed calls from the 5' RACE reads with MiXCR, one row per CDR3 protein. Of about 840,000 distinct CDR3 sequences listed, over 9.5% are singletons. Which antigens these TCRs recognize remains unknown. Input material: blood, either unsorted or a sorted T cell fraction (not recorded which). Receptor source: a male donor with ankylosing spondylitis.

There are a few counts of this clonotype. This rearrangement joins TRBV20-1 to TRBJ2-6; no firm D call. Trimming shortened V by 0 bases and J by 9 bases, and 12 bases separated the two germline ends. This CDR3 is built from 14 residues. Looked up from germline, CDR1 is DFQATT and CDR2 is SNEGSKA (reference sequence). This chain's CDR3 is CSARDLVGYNVLTF. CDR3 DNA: TGCAGTGCTAGAGATTTGGTCGGTTACAACGTCCTGACTTTC.

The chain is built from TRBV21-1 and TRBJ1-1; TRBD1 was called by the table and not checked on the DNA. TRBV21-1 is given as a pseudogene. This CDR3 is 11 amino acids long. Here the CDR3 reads CASIWGTEAFF. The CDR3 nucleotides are TGTGCCAGCATCTGGGGGACTGAAGCTTTCTTT.

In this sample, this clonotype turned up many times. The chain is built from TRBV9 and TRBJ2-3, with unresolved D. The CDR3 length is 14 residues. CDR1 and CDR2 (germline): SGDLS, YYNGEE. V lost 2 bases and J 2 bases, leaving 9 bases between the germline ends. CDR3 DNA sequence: TGTGCCAGCAGCGTGGCCCCGACCACAGATACGCAGTATTTT. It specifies CASSVAPTTDTQYF.

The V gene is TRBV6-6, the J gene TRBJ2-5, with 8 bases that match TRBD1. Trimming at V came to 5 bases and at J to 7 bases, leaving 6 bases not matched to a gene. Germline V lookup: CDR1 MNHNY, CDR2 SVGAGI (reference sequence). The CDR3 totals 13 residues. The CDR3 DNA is TGTGCCAGCAGTGCAGGGGGCCAGGGGACCCAGTACTTC. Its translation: CASSAGGQGTQYF.

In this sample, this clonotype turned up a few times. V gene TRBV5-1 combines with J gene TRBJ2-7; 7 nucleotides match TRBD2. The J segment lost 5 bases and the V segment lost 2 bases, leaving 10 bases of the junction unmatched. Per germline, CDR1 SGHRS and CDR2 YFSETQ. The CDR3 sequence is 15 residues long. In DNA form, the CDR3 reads TGCGCCAGCAGCTTCCGAGGGGAGGGGTACCACGAGCAGTACTTC. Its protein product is CASSFRGEGYHEQYF.

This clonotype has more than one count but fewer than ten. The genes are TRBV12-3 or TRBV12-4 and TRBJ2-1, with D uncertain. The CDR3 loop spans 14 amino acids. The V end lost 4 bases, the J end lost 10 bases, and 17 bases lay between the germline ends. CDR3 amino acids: CASSYPQSVTEQFF. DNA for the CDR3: TGTGCCAGCAGTTATCCCCAGTCGGTAACCGAGCAGTTCTTC.

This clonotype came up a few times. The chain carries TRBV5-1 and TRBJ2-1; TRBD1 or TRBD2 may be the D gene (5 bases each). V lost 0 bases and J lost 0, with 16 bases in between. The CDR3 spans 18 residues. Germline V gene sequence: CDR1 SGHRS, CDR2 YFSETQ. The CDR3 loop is CASSLAGTRAGSYNEQFF. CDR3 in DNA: TGCGCCAGCAGCTTGGCGGGAACCAGGGCCGGCTCCTACAATGAGCAGTTCTTC. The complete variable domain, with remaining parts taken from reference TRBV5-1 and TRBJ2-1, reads KAGVTQTPRYLIKTRGQQVTLSCSPISGHRSVSWYQQTPGQGLQFLFEYFSETQRNKGNFPGRFSGRQFSNSRSEMNVSTLELGDSALYLCASSLAGTRAGSYNEQFFGPGTRLTVL.

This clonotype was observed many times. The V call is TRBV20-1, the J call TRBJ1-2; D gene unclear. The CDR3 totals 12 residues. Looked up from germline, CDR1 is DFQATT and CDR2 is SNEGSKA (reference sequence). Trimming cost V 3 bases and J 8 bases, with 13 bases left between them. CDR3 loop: CSASPFTSGYTF. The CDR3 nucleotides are TGCAGTGCTAGCCCTTTCACTAGCGGCTACACCTTC.

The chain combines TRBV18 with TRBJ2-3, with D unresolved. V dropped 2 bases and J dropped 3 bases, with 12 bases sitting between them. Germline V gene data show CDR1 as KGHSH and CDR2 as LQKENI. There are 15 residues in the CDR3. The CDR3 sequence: CASSPTGSPTDTQYF. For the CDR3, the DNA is TGTGCCAGCTCACCAACTGGTAGTCCAACAGATACGCAGTATTTT.

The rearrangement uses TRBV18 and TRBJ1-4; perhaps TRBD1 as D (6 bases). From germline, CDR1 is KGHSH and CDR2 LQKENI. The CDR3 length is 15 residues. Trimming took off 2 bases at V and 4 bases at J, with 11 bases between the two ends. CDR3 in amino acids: CASSPLDSYNEKLFF. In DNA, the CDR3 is TGTGCCAGCTCACCATTGGACAGCTATAATGAAAAACTGTTTTTT.